The 29 T cell receptor beta chains below were found in one sample sequenced in a study of blood T cells in healthy people across ages. Together with a sample-barcoded 5' primer, a J-beta primer mix was included in a second PCR lasting about 7 to 11 cycles. From the 5' RACE reads, TCRdb called clonotypes with MiXCR, one entry per CDR3 protein. The sample records 600,000 to 1,000,000 distinct CDR3 sequences, around a quarter being singletons. In addition, the sample was reused for a study of T cells of mothers and their children.

Sequencing was performed on blood. The source is a boy aged 5-17 years in good health.

The chain couples TRBV7-2 to TRBJ2-7; 9 nucleotides match TRBD2. Trimming at V came to 5 bases and at J to 0 bases, leaving 5 bases not matched to a gene. The CDR3 is 15 amino acids. CDR1 and CDR2 from the germline V gene are SGHTA and FQGNSA. CDR3 nucleotides: TGTGCCAGCAGCCATAGCGGGGGCAGCTCCTACGAGCAGTACTTC. This translates into CASSHSGGSSYEQYF.

The chain carries TRBV18 and TRBJ2-1, with 16 bases aligning to TRBD2. The CDR3 extends over 18 amino acids. V gave up 3 bases and J gave up 10 bases; unmatched junction bases: 12. The V gene's germline CDR1 is KGHSH and CDR2 LQKENI. In nucleotides, the CDR3 is TGTGCCAGCTCACCCGGGGGACTAGCGGGAGGGCGGACTTCCGAGCAGTTCTTC. As protein: CASSPGGLAGGRTSEQFF.

This clonotype has only a few counts. V is TRBV9 and J is TRBJ2-3; 7 nucleotides agree with TRBD2. Germline CDR1 and CDR2: SGDLS and YYNGEE. V lost 4 bases and J lost 2; bases outside the gene matches: 10. This CDR3 comprises 16 residues. The CDR3 sequence: CASSPWASGDTDTQYF. The CDR3 DNA reads as TGTGCCAGCAGCCCCTGGGCTAGCGGCGACACAGATACGCAGTATTTT. Full variable domain (rest looked up from reference TRBV9 and TRBJ2-3): DSGVTQTPKHLITATGQRVTLRCSPRSGDLSVYWYQQSLDQGLQFLIQYYNGEERAKGNILERFSAQQFPDLHSELNLSSLELGDSALYFCASSPWASGDTDTQYFGPGTRLTVL.

On this clonotype itself: Since a much larger clone is just one base distant, this may be a read error. This chain uses TRBV2 with TRBJ2-1; weak D call: TRBD2 (6 bases). There are 15 residues in the CDR3. Germline V gives CDR1 SNHLY, CDR2 FYNNEI. This chain's CDR3 is CASSGGETAYNGQFF. The CDR3 nucleotides are TGTGCCAGCAGCGGGGGAGAAACGGCCTACAATGGGCAGTTCTTC.

The chain is built from TRBV28 and TRBJ2-3; TRBD2 matches 9 bases. Germline CDR1 and CDR2: MDHEN and SYDVKM. V lost 6 bases, J lost 4 bases, and 8 bases stayed unmatched. This CDR3 contains 15 residues. The CDR3, as DNA: TGTGCCAGCAGGCCTCCGGGACTAGCCTCAGATACGCAGTATTTT. Translated, it gives CASRPPGLASDTQYF.

The table lists this clonotype with a few counts. V usage is TRBV28 and J usage is TRBJ2-5; D unresolved. The DNA end is a closer match to TRBJ2-1, so the J assignment may be wrong. Germline CDR1 reads MDHEN; CDR2 reads SYDVKM. The CDR3 spans 16 residues. The CDR3 is CASLDLKLDRENEQFF. CDR3 DNA: TGTGCCAGCCTAGATTTGAAGTTGGATAGGGAAAATGAGCAGTTCTTC.

V usage is TRBV27 and J usage is TRBJ2-1; D remains ambiguous. The better agreement between TRBJ2-7 and the DNA end casts doubt on the J call. The germline gives CDR1 MNHEY, CDR2 SMNVEV (reference sequence). The CDR3 loop spans 13 amino acids. CDR3 in amino acids: CASSPEVQHEQYF. The CDR3 coding sequence is TGTGCCAGCAGTCCCGAAGTCCAACACGAGCAGTACTTC.

This clonotype was seen only a few times. CDR3 nucleotides: TGTGCCACCAGCAGAGATAGACCACGCGAGCAGTACTTC. It specifies CATSRDRPREQYF. The J gene is TRBJ2-5, the V gene TRBV15; D call uncertain. The end of the DNA fits TRBJ2-7 better, so the J call may be wrong. The CDR3 is made up of 13 amino acids. Per germline, CDR1 LNHNV and CDR2 YYDKDF (reference sequence).

This clonotype was seen only a few times. The genes are TRBV19 and TRBJ1-5; TRBD1 agrees at 10 bases. V shed 8 bases and J 6 bases; nucleotides not matched to a gene: 4. CDR1 is LNHDA, CDR2 SQIVND, per germline (reference sequence). The CDR3 has 13 amino acids. The CDR3 nucleotides are TGTGCCAGTGGACAGGGGGGAAGTCAGCCCCAGCATTTT. This encodes CASGQGGSQPQHF.

This clonotype showed up many times. The V call is TRBV27, the J call TRBJ2-1; no clear D gene. This CDR3 is 12 amino acids long. Trimming removed 3 bases from V and 0 bases from J, with 0 bases in between. CDR1 and CDR2 (germline): MNHEY, SMNVEV (reference sequence). CDR3 sequence reads: CASSFSYNEQFF. The DNA for the CDR3 is TGTGCCAGCAGTTTCTCCTACAATGAGCAGTTCTTC.

In its sample, this clonotype was seen a few times. The chain links TRBV28 to TRBJ2-5, with D perhaps TRBD2 (5 bases). The J call may not be correct, given that the DNA end is closer to TRBJ2-7. This CDR3 contains 14 residues. Germline V lookup: CDR1 MDHEN, CDR2 SYDVKM. The CDR3 coding sequence is TGTGCCAGCATCTCCCACGGGGAAGCGCTCGAGCAGTACTTC. Its protein product is CASISHGEALEQYF.

The chain links TRBV29-1 to TRBJ2-1; D is unclear. Trimming cost V 7 bases and J 5 bases, with 12 bases left between them. Germline CDR1 is SQVTM and CDR2 is ANQGSEA. The CDR3 consists of 12 residues. CDR3 DNA sequence: TGCAGCGCCCTTAGGGCCCACAATGAGCAGTTCTTC. Its translation is CSALRAHNEQFF.

CDR3 coding DNA: TGTGCCAGCAGTTACGCGGACAGGGCGGGGAATGAGCAGTTCTTC. This sequence encodes CASSYADRAGNEQFF. V gene TRBV6-5 combines with J gene TRBJ2-1, with TRBD1 matching over 8 bases. Unmatched junction bases numbered 7, after V lost 2 bases and J lost 7 bases. This CDR3 region has 15 residues. CDR1 is MNHEY and CDR2 is SVGAGI in the germline V gene.

As regards this clonotype: Possible read error: a much larger clone is one base away. The V and J genes are TRBV6-5 and TRBJ1-3; a possible D gene is TRBD1 (6 bases). The CDR3 runs 14 residues. The germline CDR1 and CDR2 sequences are MNHEY and SVGAGI. The DNA of the CDR3 is TGTGCCAGCACCACAGGGAGCTCTGGAAGCACCATATATTTT. Translation: CASTTGSSGSTIYF.

The chain couples TRBV30 to TRBJ1-6; D might be TRBD1 (6 bases). V lost 0 bases and J lost 7, with 10 bases in between. This CDR3 has 14 amino acids. CDR1 GTSNPN and CDR2 SVGIG come from the germline V gene (reference sequence). The CDR3 bases are TGTGCCTGGAGTGTTTTAGGGGGAAATTCACCCCTCCACTTT. The encoded protein is CAWSVLGGNSPLHF.

The chain joins TRBV12-3 or TRBV12-4 to TRBJ2-5; 8 nucleotides align to TRBD2. The J call could be wrong; TRBJ2-1 is a better fit for the DNA end. This CDR3 region has 13 residues. The CDR3 region is CASRRGAVDEQFF. The CDR3 DNA is TGTGCCAGCAGGCGGGGGGCTGTGGATGAGCAGTTCTTC.

The rearrangement uses TRBV20-1 and TRBJ1-5; no clear D gene. Trimming removed 2 bases at V and 7 bases at J, with 9 bases between. This CDR3 contains 12 residues. Germline values: CDR1 DFQATT, CDR2 SNEGSKA (reference sequence). The CDR3 DNA reads as TGCAGTGCTAGAAAGATTGACCAGCCCCAGCATTTT. Residues: CSARKIDQPQHF.

This chain connects TRBV4-1 to TRBJ2-7; 8 nucleotides match TRBD2. Germline assignment: CDR1 MGHRA and CDR2 YSYEKL. This CDR3 is built from 13 residues. V lost 6 bases and J lost 6; bases outside the gene matches: 7. CDR3 sequence: CASSLLLAAEQYF. CDR3 nucleotide sequence: TGCGCCAGCAGTCTTCTACTAGCGGCCGAGCAGTACTTC.

In its sample, this clonotype was seen a few times. The V call is TRBV10-3, the J call TRBJ2-3, with TRBD2 identical over 7 bases. Germline V lookup: CDR1 ENHRY, CDR2 SYGVKD. The CDR3 spans 13 residues. V lost 11 bases and J lost 2; bases outside the gene matches: 7. The CDR3 DNA follows: TGTGCCTCGCGGGAGTTGGTCACAGATACGCAGTATTTT. It is translated as CASRELVTDTQYF.

This chain joins TRBV6-2 or TRBV6-3 and TRBJ2-1; 8 bases align to TRBD2. There are 14 residues in the CDR3. Unmatched junction bases numbered 4, after V lost 5 bases and J lost 4 bases. Germline V lookup: CDR1 MNHEY, CDR2 SVGEGT. Here the CDR3 reads CASSDLAGYNEQFF. CDR3 sequence (DNA): TGTGCCAGCAGTGACCTAGCGGGTTACAATGAGCAGTTCTTC.

Comment on this clonotype: Germline and junction disagree at one end, which may indicate a read error. The chain joins TRBV7-9 to TRBJ2-5; TRBD2 agrees at 11 bases. CDR1 SEHNR and CDR2 FQNEAQ come from the germline V gene (reference sequence). This CDR3 is 16 amino acids long. CDR3: CGSSFPASGGRETQYF. The DNA of the CDR3 is TGTGGCAGCAGCTTCCCGGCTAGCGGGGGGCGGGAGACCCAGTACTTC.

On this clonotype: At one boundary the junction diverges from the germline segment, which might be a read error. V and J are TRBV9 and TRBJ2-7; 11 bases agree with TRBD2. The germline V gene has CDR1 SGDLS and CDR2 YYNGEE. The CDR3 consists of 14 residues. Here the CDR3 DNA reads TGTGCCGGCAGCGTAGGGACTAGCGGCTACGAGCAGTACTTC. Its translation is CAGSVGTSGYEQYF.

The J gene is TRBJ2-4, the V gene TRBV29-1; D ambiguous. CDR3 size: 17 residues. Trimming left V 6 bases short and J 0 bases short, with 21 bases between. CDR1 is SQVTM and CDR2 is ANQGSEA in the germline V gene. CDR3 DNA: TGCAGCGTCGCGACTTATATAGACCCGCTAGCCAAAAACATTCAGTACTTC. Its translation: CSVATYIDPLAKNIQYF.

This clonotype was seen more than once but under ten times. The chain uses TRBV7-2 and TRBJ2-5; 8 positions match TRBD2. TRBJ2-7 explains the end of the DNA better; the J call may be wrong. The CDR3 is made up of 14 amino acids. Germline CDR1 and CDR2: SGHTA and FQGNSA. The CDR3 DNA is TGTGCCAGCAGCTTACGGTCGGGGGGGTACGAGCAGTACTTC. Encoded protein: CASSLRSGGYEQYF.

The rearrangement joins TRBV5-6 to TRBJ2-3; 8 nucleotides line up with TRBD1. The germline V gene encodes CDR1 SGHDT and CDR2 YYEEEE. Germline trimming cut 0 bases from V and 2 bases from J; bases unmatched to any gene: 5. The CDR3 runs 16 residues. The DNA of the CDR3 is TGTGCCAGCAGCTTGGCGGACAGGGAGTACACAGATACGCAGTATTTT. It is translated as CASSLADREYTDTQYF.

This chain connects TRBV6-2 or TRBV6-3 to TRBJ2-7; 8 bases line up with TRBD1. CDR1 MNHEY and CDR2 SVGEGT come from the germline V gene. V lost 6 bases, J lost 2 bases, and 6 bases stayed unmatched. CDR3 size: 14 residues. CDR3 sequence (DNA): TGTGCCAGCAGCTCCCCGGGACAGGCCTACGAGCAGTACTTC. Translating gives CASSSPGQAYEQYF.

This CDR3 reads CSAEAGGSEDTQYF. DNA for the CDR3: TGCAGTGCTGAAGCGGGGGGATCAGAAGATACGCAGTATTTT. The rearrangement links TRBV20-1 to TRBJ2-3; 9 bases map to TRBD2. Germline trimming cut 5 bases from V and 5 bases from J; bases unmatched to any gene: 8. The CDR3 runs 14 residues. Looked up from germline, CDR1 is DFQATT and CDR2 is SNEGSKA (reference sequence).

This clonotype has a handful of counts. This sequence joins TRBV28 and TRBJ2-5, with 7 bases lining up with TRBD2. V was pared by 3 bases and J by 6 bases, with 13 bases of the junction left unmatched. This CDR3 has 16 residues. CDR1 MDHEN and CDR2 SYDVKM come from the germline V gene. CDR3 loop: CASSFLTGEGGKTQYF. CDR3 bases: TGTGCCAGCAGTTTTCTAACCGGGGAGGGCGGAAAGACCCAGTACTTC.

Only a few counts were recorded for this clonotype. This chain links TRBV6-1 with TRBJ2-7; perhaps TRBD2 as D (5 bases). Trimming took off 1 base at V and 4 bases at J, with 11 bases between the two ends. CDR1 and CDR2 from the germline V gene are MNHNS and SASEGT. CDR3 length equals 14 residues. CDR3 sequence: CASSEVLPGYEQYF. In DNA form, the CDR3 reads TGTGCCAGCAGTGAAGTTTTACCGGGGTACGAGCAGTACTTC.